Below, 8 T cell receptor beta chains from the same sample are listed, as sequenced in a study of T cells in women clearing cervical HPV infection. TCRdb's table, derived via immunoSEQ multiplex PCR, lists solely in-frame clones and lacks some. This repertoire includes under 50,000 clones. Sequenced: blood buffy coat. These receptors all come from a woman between 18 and 70 years old with a cervical HPV16 infection that either progressed to CIN3+ or cleared (not recorded which).

In the case of this clone: The read ends 3 residues early relative to the CDR3; the germline J gene fills the gap. J is TRBJ2-4 and V is TRBV29-1; perhaps TRBD1 as D (5 bases). This CDR3 has 14 residues. The germline CDR1 and CDR2 sequences are SQVTM and ANQGSEA. V was shortened by 5 bases and J by 1 base, with 12 bases between the two germline ends. CDR3 DNA (partial): TGCAGCGTTATCGACAGCTATGCCAAAAACATT. Translation: CSVIDSYAKNI. The whole CDR3 protein is CSVIDSYAKNIQYF.

In the case of this clone: Read data end 3 residues before the CDR3 end; the end is taken from the germline J gene. The genes are TRBV28 and TRBJ2-2; D possibly corresponds to TRBD1 (6 bases). CDR3 length: 15 residues. CDR1 MDHEN and CDR2 SYDVKM come from the germline V gene. V lost 8 bases and J lost 3, with 16 bases in between. The sequenced part of the CDR3 DNA is TGTGCCAGCCACTCCGCGACAGGCTACACCGGGGAG. Its protein product is CASHSATGYTGE. The complete CDR3 sequence is CASHSATGYTGELFF.

As to this clone: The read halts 3 residues ahead of the CDR3 end, with the missing end drawn from the germline J gene. The chain recombines TRBV7-8 with TRBJ1-4, with D possibly TRBD1 on 5 matching bases. Looked up from germline, CDR1 is SGHVS and CDR2 is FQNEAQ. The CDR3 covers 14 residues. Partial CDR3 DNA: TGTGCCAGCAGCTTCAGCTCTGGGGCCAACGTA. Amino acids: CASSFSSGANV. The CDR3, in full, reads CASSFSSGANVLFF. Filled out from reference TRBV7-8 and TRBJ1-4, the complete variable domain reads GAGVSQSPRYKVAKRGQDVALRCDPISGHVSLFWYQQALGQGPEFLTYFQNEAQLDKSGLPSDRFFAERPEGSVSTLKIQRTQQEDSAVYLCASSFSSGANVLFFGSGTQLSVL.

In the case of this clone: The read terminates 3 residues ahead of where the CDR3 ends, so the germline J gene completes it. This chain connects TRBV12-3 or TRBV12-4 to TRBJ1-2; the D is unclear. The CDR3 spans 12 residues. The V gene lost 3 bases and the J gene lost 6 bases, with 8 bases spanning the gap. This chain's CDR3 is CASSFPRDGYTF. CDR3 bases read: TGTGCCAGCAGTTTTCCGCGGGATGGC.

The sequenced part of the CDR3 DNA is TGTGCCAGTAGTATAGAGGGGAGCGGCAATCAGCCG. Protein: CASSIEGSGNQP. The CDR3 in its entirety is CASSIEGSGNQPQYF. The rearrangement uses TRBV19 and TRBJ2-3; D is possibly TRBD2 (5 bases). Read coverage stops 3 residues before the CDR3 terminus; the germline J gene supplies the remainder. The CDR3 is made up of 15 amino acids. Germline values: CDR1 LNHDA, CDR2 SQIVND (reference sequence).

Regarding this clone: The CDR3 end is not reached by the read, which stops 3 residues before it; the germline J gene fills it in. The chain links TRBV20-1 to TRBJ1-2; D uncertain. V lost 3 bases and J lost 3, with 14 bases in between. This CDR3 has 14 residues. In germline, CDR1 is DFQATT, CDR2 SNEGSKA (reference sequence). CDR3 amino acids: CSASLPGSDYGYTF. Partial CDR3 DNA: TGCAGTGCTAGTCTGCCAGGCTCGGACTATGGC.

CDR3: CSAPTGNYEQYF. The CDR3 DNA, read in part, is TGCAGTGCTCCGACAGGGAACTACGAG. The rearrangement links TRBV20-1 to TRBJ2-7, with 7 bases that match TRBD1. Sequencing ends 3 residues short of the CDR3 end; the germline J gene provides the rest. The germline gives CDR1 DFQATT, CDR2 SNEGSKA (reference sequence). This CDR3 is built from 12 residues. V was clipped by 5 bases and J by 3 bases; unmatched bases: 4.

Of note for this clone: The sequence runs out 3 residues before the end of the CDR3; the remainder is reconstructed from the germline J gene. The V call is TRBV7-9, the J call TRBJ2-7; no definite D call. The length of the CDR3 is 12 residues. Trimming removed 1 base at V and 6 bases at J, with 7 bases between. The germline gives CDR1 SEHNR, CDR2 FQNEAQ (reference sequence). The CDR3 bases that were read are TGTGCCAGCAGCTTAGTCCGGGTCGAG. Protein: CASSLVRVE. The whole CDR3 sequence reads CASSLVRVEQYF.